This note documents a single T cell receptor (beta chain) sequence. Its specificity is not known. TCRdb re-called the 5' RACE reads with MiXCR, one entry per CDR3 protein. This table holds about 800,000 distinct CDR3 sequences, roughly 10% found once. The sample is drawn from a study of CD8 T cells in ankylosing spondylitis. Study-wide results and caveats: A TCR beta motif of 8 or 9 highly homologous variants appeared characteristic of ankylosing spondylitis blood.

This CDR3 has 15 residues. V gave up 0 bases and J gave up 0 bases, with 8 bases separating them. Germline CDR1 is MNHEY and CDR2 is SMNVEV (reference sequence). The V gene is TRBV27, the J gene TRBJ1-2; D ambiguous. The sequence was obtained from a male donor with ankylosing spondylitis. The material sequenced was blood, either unsorted or a sorted T cell fraction (not recorded which). This CDR3 is CASSLSKFSNYGYTF. For the CDR3, the DNA is TGTGCCAGCAGTTTATCGAAGTTTTCTAACTATGGCTACACCTTC.